The rows below give T cell receptor beta chains drawn from one sample of a study of shared clonotypes between healthy human individuals. Data came from immunoSEQ multiplex PCR; TCRdb stores just in-frame clones and leaves some out. The data show around 2,000,000 clones, about 94% seen once. The sample taken for sequencing was naive CD8+ T cells sorted from blood. Receptors originate from a man between 18 and 29 years old in good health. The CDR3 runs from the conserved cysteine through the conserved F or W. Fields, in order: CDR3 DNA, CDR3 protein, clone size, CDR3 length, J gene, V gene, D gene. D genes are given only for firm matches. Size values are once, few and many counts, or a class for expanded clones, and some rows have none.

DNA: TGCAGCGTTGAAGGGGACGGAATAAAGACCTATGGCTACACCTTC
CDR3: CSVEGDGIKTYGYTF
size: -
length: 15
J: TRBJ1-2
V: TRBV29-1
D: -

DNA: TGTGCCCTGCGTCATAGGGGGGGCCAGGGAACCGGGGAGCTGTTTTTT
CDR3: CALRHRGGQGTGELFF
size: -
length: 16
J: TRBJ2-2
V: TRBV30
D: -

DNA: TGTGCCAGCAGCTTTGGGACCTACGAGCAGTACTTC
CDR3: CASSFGTYEQYF
size: -
length: 12
J: TRBJ2-7
V: TRBV7-9
D: -

DNA: TGTGCCTGGAGTGTGCGAGCGTCGAACACCGGGGAGCTGTTTTTT
CDR3: CAWSVRASNTGELFF
size: -
length: 15
J: TRBJ2-2
V: TRBV30
D: -

DNA: TGTGCCATCAGCGACGTCGGGCCCAGCGGGGGCTACGAGCAGTACTTC
CDR3: CAISDVGPSGGYEQYF
size: -
length: 16
J: TRBJ2-7
V: TRBV10-3
D: TRBD2

DNA: TGTGCCAGCAGCGTAGGGGTCCTCGAGGCAGATACGCAGTATTTT
CDR3: CASSVGVLEADTQYF
size: -
length: 15
J: TRBJ2-3
V: TRBV9
D: -

DNA: TGTGCCAGCAGCTCCGTTTCTAGCGACTCCTACGAGCAGTACTTC
CDR3: CASSSVSSDSYEQYF
size: -
length: 15
J: TRBJ2-7
V: TRBV7-9
D: -

DNA: TGTGCCAGCAGGGCCGGGGACGGTGGGGAACGTGAGACCCAGTACTTC
CDR3: CASRAGDGGERETQYF
size: -
length: 16
J: TRBJ2-5
V: TRBV11-2
D: -

DNA: TGTGCCAGCAGCCCGATTGGGGAAGGGAACGGAGATACGCAGTATTTT
CDR3: CASSPIGEGNGDTQYF
size: -
length: 16
J: TRBJ2-3
V: TRBV13
D: -

DNA: TGTGCCAGCAGCCAGGGACAGGGGGCCTCCTACGAGCAGTACTTC
CDR3: CASSQGQGASYEQYF
size: -
length: 15
J: TRBJ2-7
V: TRBV7-9
D: TRBD1

DNA: TGTGCCAGCAGTCCTATGACAGGGAACTATGGCTACACCTTC
CDR3: CASSPMTGNYGYTF
size: -
length: 14
J: TRBJ1-2
V: TRBV27
D: TRBD1

DNA: TGTGCCAGCAGTTATGGGGGCCACGAGCAGTACTTC
CDR3: CASSYGGHEQYF
size: -
length: 12
J: TRBJ2-7
V: TRBV6-5
D: -

DNA: TGTGCCAGCAGTTACGGTTGGGGAACAGATACGCAGTATTTT
CDR3: CASSYGWGTDTQYF
size: -
length: 14
J: TRBJ2-3
V: TRBV6-4
D: -

DNA: TGTGCCAGCAGTGGGAACTACGAGCAGTACTTC
CDR3: CASSGNYEQYF
size: -
length: 11
J: TRBJ2-7
V: TRBV27
D: -

DNA: TGTGCCAGCAGCTTAGCGGTGGGCCGGGACACTGAAGCTTTCTTT
CDR3: CASSLAVGRDTEAFF
size: -
length: 15
J: TRBJ1-1
V: TRBV7-9
D: -

DNA: TGCGCCAGCAGCCAAGATAGTAGGGGACCCTACAATGAGCAGTTCTTC
CDR3: CASSQDSRGPYNEQFF
size: -
length: 16
J: TRBJ2-1
V: TRBV4-3
D: -

DNA: TGTGCCAGCAGCGAGGACAGGGACAGAAGGCCTAATGAAAAACTGTTTTTT
CDR3: CASSEDRDRRPNEKLFF
size: -
length: 17
J: TRBJ1-4
V: TRBV5-8
D: TRBD1

DNA: TGTGCCTGGCAAACAGGGGGGACTGAAGCTTTCTTT
CDR3: CAWQTGGTEAFF
size: -
length: 12
J: TRBJ1-1
V: TRBV30
D: TRBD1

DNA: TGTGCCAGCAGCGCAAGACTAGCGGGAGGTCTCACAGATACGCAGTATTTT
CDR3: CASSARLAGGLTDTQYF
size: -
length: 17
J: TRBJ2-3
V: TRBV9
D: TRBD2

DNA: TGTGCCAGCAGCTTAGTGGGCGGGGGAAATCCCTACGAGCAGTACTTC
CDR3: CASSLVGGGNPYEQYF
size: once
length: 16
J: TRBJ2-7
V: TRBV7-8
D: TRBD2

DNA: TGTGCCAGCAGCCAAGCAGTAGCGGGGGGGCGGTCAGATACGCAGTATTTT
CDR3: CASSQAVAGGRSDTQYF
size: -
length: 17
J: TRBJ2-3
V: TRBV4-2
D: TRBD2

DNA: TGTGCAACCAAGGTTCCGGGACAGGGGATCTATGGCTACACCTTC
CDR3: CATKVPGQGIYGYTF
size: once
length: 15
J: TRBJ1-2
V: TRBV2
D: TRBD1

DNA: TGTGCCTGGAACAGCGCTTTCTCCTACAATGAGCAGTTCTTC
CDR3: CAWNSAFSYNEQFF
size: -
length: 14
J: TRBJ2-1
V: TRBV30
D: -

DNA: TGTGCCAGCTGGGGGGAGGGCAATCAGCCCCAGCATTTT
CDR3: CASWGEGNQPQHF
size: once
length: 13
J: TRBJ1-5
V: TRBV19
D: -

DNA: TGTGCCAGCAGTTTAATTTCAGGGGGGGAAGTCTACGAGCAGTACTTC
CDR3: CASSLISGGEVYEQYF
size: -
length: 16
J: TRBJ2-7
V: TRBV27
D: -

DNA: TGTGCCAGAAGCTTGAGGGACAGGGCTAGCACAGATACGCAGTATTTT
CDR3: CARSLRDRASTDTQYF
size: -
length: 16
J: TRBJ2-3
V: TRBV5-3
D: TRBD1

DNA: TGTGCCAGTTCAAGCGGGGGCCAGTCCTACGAGCAGTACTTC
CDR3: CASSSGGQSYEQYF
size: -
length: 14
J: TRBJ2-7
V: TRBV19
D: TRBD2

DNA: TGTGCCAGCAGCTCGTGGACTAGCGGGACCACAGATACGCAGTATTTT
CDR3: CASSSWTSGTTDTQYF
size: -
length: 16
J: TRBJ2-3
V: TRBV7-9
D: TRBD2

DNA: TGTGCCAGCAGCTTGTTCGGGTCCGGGGAGCTGTTTTTT
CDR3: CASSLFGSGELFF
size: -
length: 13
J: TRBJ2-2
V: TRBV5-4
D: -

DNA: TGTGCCATCAGTGACTCTGCGGGGGGGGTATACAATGAGCAGTTCTTC
CDR3: CAISDSAGGVYNEQFF
size: -
length: 16
J: TRBJ2-1
V: TRBV10-3
D: TRBD2

DNA: TGTGCCAGCAGTTGGTCGGGGGGCGAGAACACCGGGGAGCTGTTTTTT
CDR3: CASSWSGGENTGELFF
size: -
length: 16
J: TRBJ2-2
V: TRBV27
D: -

DNA: TGTGCCAGCAGCCCACCCCCTCAGGTCTCCTACGAGCAGTACTTC
CDR3: CASSPPPQVSYEQYF
size: -
length: 15
J: TRBJ2-7
V: TRBV28
D: -

DNA: TGCGCCAGCAGCCAAGAGACCGCAGGGACCTCTGGAAACACCATATATTTT
CDR3: CASSQETAGTSGNTIYF
size: -
length: 17
J: TRBJ1-3
V: TRBV4-3
D: -

DNA: TGTGCCAGCAGCGCCGACGGCTCCTACGAGCAGTACTTC
CDR3: CASSADGSYEQYF
size: -
length: 13
J: TRBJ2-7
V: TRBV9
D: -

DNA: TGCGCCAGCAGCTTGGTAACGTCCCAGCACGAGGGCTCCTATAATTCACCCCTCCACTTT
CDR3: CASSLVTSQHEGSYNSPLHF
size: -
length: 20
J: TRBJ1-6
V: TRBV5-1
D: -

DNA: TGTGCCAGCACCCTGGGCAATGAGCAGTTCTTC
CDR3: CASTLGNEQFF
size: -
length: 11
J: TRBJ2-1
V: TRBV7-8
D: -

DNA: TGTGCCAGCAGTTTATGGGGACAGGCGCCAGAAGCTTTCTTT
CDR3: CASSLWGQAPEAFF
size: once
length: 14
J: TRBJ1-1
V: TRBV27
D: TRBD1

DNA: TGTGCCAGCAGCAAATTATTAGTGGCGGGACTAAATTCACCCCTCCACTTT
CDR3: CASSKLLVAGLNSPLHF
size: -
length: 17
J: TRBJ1-6
V: TRBV21-1
D: -

DNA: TGTGCCAGCAGTTTATTGAACACAGATACGCAGTATTTT
CDR3: CASSLLNTDTQYF
size: -
length: 13
J: TRBJ2-3
V: TRBV27
D: -

DNA: TGTGCCAGCAGCTTAACGGTCTCCTACGAGCAGTACTTC
CDR3: CASSLTVSYEQYF
size: -
length: 13
J: TRBJ2-7
V: TRBV11-2
D: -

DNA: TGTGCCAGTACCCCGATGGGGGGGGTCACAGATACGCAGTATTTT
CDR3: CASTPMGGVTDTQYF
size: -
length: 15
J: TRBJ2-3
V: TRBV19
D: TRBD2

DNA: TGTGCCAGCAGATCGGAGCCCCAGCATTTT
CDR3: CASRSEPQHF
size: few
length: 10
J: TRBJ1-5
V: TRBV6-5
D: -

DNA: TGTGCCAGCACTGTTGACTGGAGCTCCTACAATGAGCAGTTCTTC
CDR3: CASTVDWSSYNEQFF
size: -
length: 15
J: TRBJ2-1
V: TRBV2
D: -

DNA: TGTGCCAGCAGTTCTGGGACTAGCTCGGGCCAAGAGACCCAGTACTTC
CDR3: CASSSGTSSGQETQYF
size: -
length: 16
J: TRBJ2-5
V: TRBV6-5
D: TRBD2

DNA: TGTGCCAGCAGCATCGGACTAGCGGGATTCTACAATGAGCAGTTCTTC
CDR3: CASSIGLAGFYNEQFF
size: -
length: 16
J: TRBJ2-1
V: TRBV5-6
D: TRBD2

DNA: TGTGCCAGCAGCGGATCTAGCGCAGGGGAGCTGTTTTTT
CDR3: CASSGSSAGELFF
size: -
length: 13
J: TRBJ2-2
V: TRBV9
D: -

DNA: TGCGCCAGCAGCCACATACAGGGGGCAGGCGGAGAAAAACTGTTTTTT
CDR3: CASSHIQGAGGEKLFF
size: -
length: 16
J: TRBJ1-4
V: TRBV4-1
D: TRBD1

DNA: TGTGCCAGCAGCTACGGACAGGGGAAAGATACGCAGTATTTT
CDR3: CASSYGQGKDTQYF
size: -
length: 14
J: TRBJ2-3
V: TRBV5-4
D: TRBD1

DNA: TGTGCCAGCAGCGCGTCCGGGACAGGGGGTAAAAGCAATCAGCCCCAGCATTTT
CDR3: CASSASGTGGKSNQPQHF
size: -
length: 18
J: TRBJ1-5
V: TRBV7-9
D: TRBD1

DNA: TGTGCCAGCAGTTTATGGGGTAGGGAGGACACTGAAGCTTTCTTT
CDR3: CASSLWGREDTEAFF
size: -
length: 15
J: TRBJ1-1
V: TRBV28
D: -

DNA: TGCGCCAGCAGCCCCCTTTTAGCGGCCAGCACCGGGGAGCTGTTTTTT
CDR3: CASSPLLAASTGELFF
size: -
length: 16
J: TRBJ2-2
V: TRBV4-1
D: -

DNA: TGTGCCAGCAGTGAAGGGGGGGAGGCCCCTGGAAACACCATATATTTT
CDR3: CASSEGGEAPGNTIYF
size: -
length: 16
J: TRBJ1-3
V: TRBV6-1
D: -

DNA: TGTGCCAGCAGCTCAAAGACTAGCGGGGGAACCGGGGAGCTGTTTTTT
CDR3: CASSSKTSGGTGELFF
size: -
length: 16
J: TRBJ2-2
V: TRBV11-2
D: TRBD2

DNA: TGTGCCAGCAGCAAAGCAAAGGACAGGGTAAGCGATGGCTACACCTTC
CDR3: CASSKAKDRVSDGYTF
size: few
length: 16
J: TRBJ1-2
V: TRBV21-1
D: -

DNA: TGTGCCAGCAGCTCCCCCCTCAACGAGCAGTACTTC
CDR3: CASSSPLNEQYF
size: -
length: 12
J: TRBJ2-7
V: TRBV27
D: -

DNA: TGTGCCAGCAGTGAAGAGGGGACTAGCGGGAGAACGTCCTACGAGCAGTACTTC
CDR3: CASSEEGTSGRTSYEQYF
size: -
length: 18
J: TRBJ2-7
V: TRBV2
D: TRBD2

DNA: TGTGCCAGTAGTCCCCGGACAGGGGGCGAACAAGAGACCCAGTACTTC
CDR3: CASSPRTGGEQETQYF
size: -
length: 16
J: TRBJ2-5
V: TRBV19
D: TRBD1

DNA: TGTGCCAGCAGCCCCCGGGGGCGGGACGAGCAGTACTTC
CDR3: CASSPRGRDEQYF
size: -
length: 13
J: TRBJ2-7
V: TRBV28
D: -